This TCR beta chain was captured by sequencing in a study of blood T cell repertoires in COVID-19. The wider study: Sources were T cells, B-cell-depleted T cells, or PBMCs; the material itself was cDNA or gDNA.

The assay was immunoSEQ multiplex PCR, and TCRdb's table has in-frame clones only and misses some. Here the sample spans about 74,000 clones, roughly 90% being singletons. A word on this clone: This CDR3 is also generated by other DNA sequences in the sample.

This CDR3 is built from 18 residues. Germline V gives CDR1 MNHEY, CDR2 SVGEGT. The source of this sequence is a man aged 45-65 years with acute or convalescent COVID-19. Specimen: peripheral blood. The chain couples TRBV6-2 or TRBV6-3 to TRBJ2-7; D is possibly TRBD2 (5 bases). CDR3 in DNA: TGTGCCAGTAGTTACAACCCCAACGCTAGAGGGTTCGCCTACGAGCAGTACGTC. Encoded protein: CASSYNPNARGFAYEQYV.